This passage covers 23 T cell receptor beta chains from one sample sequenced in a study of cytomegalovirus exposure and HLA in healthy donors. In the PCR, 60 Vbeta and 13 Jbeta primers were used. The assay was immunoSEQ multiplex PCR, and TCRdb's table has in-frame clones only and misses some. Its table lists approximately 140,000 clones. The sequencing input was PBMCs. These TCRs come from a woman younger than 35 in good health and CMV-seronegative.

The chain couples TRBV11-1 to TRBJ2-5, with D perhaps TRBD1 (7 bases). V was shortened by 3 bases and J by 5 bases, with 13 bases between the two germline ends. Germline loops: CDR1 SGHAT, CDR2 FQDESV (reference sequence). This CDR3 spans 14 amino acids. Here the CDR3 DNA reads TGTGCCAGCAGCTTCGTACAGGGGAGGGAGACCCAGTACTTC. As protein: CASSFVQGRETQYF.

The genes are TRBV4-2 and TRBJ2-2; TRBD1 is a possible D gene (5 bases). V lost 5 bases and J lost 0, with 16 bases in between. CDR1 and CDR2 from the germline V gene are LGHNA and YNFKEQ. CDR3 length: 17 residues. Here the CDR3 reads CASSYRQGSSNTGELFF. The CDR3 region has the DNA TGTGCCAGCAGCTATCGTCAGGGCAGTTCGAACACCGGGGAGCTGTTTTTT.

The chain employs TRBV5-6 and TRBJ1-5; 7 nucleotides line up with TRBD1. The germline V gene has CDR1 SGHDT and CDR2 YYEEEE. This CDR3 comprises 12 residues. V gave up 4 bases and J gave up 6 bases; unmatched junction bases: 1. The CDR3 loop reads CASSPGGQPQHF. The CDR3 nucleotides read TGTGCCAGCAGCCCAGGGGGTCAGCCCCAGCATTTT. The full variable domain, in which reference TRBV5-6 and TRBJ1-5 provide the parts outside the CDR3, is DAGVTQSPTHLIKTRGQQVTLRCSPKSGHDTVSWYQQALGQGPQFIFQYYEEEERQRGNFPDRFSGHQFPNYSSELNVNALLLGDSALYLCASSPGGQPQHFGDGTRLSIL.

CDR3 protein: CASSADRGLGTEAFF. For the CDR3, the DNA is TGTGCCAGCAGTGCCGACAGGGGGCTGGGCACTGAAGCTTTCTTT. This rearrangement joins TRBV27 to TRBJ1-1, with 10 bases matching TRBD1. The CDR3 runs 15 residues. Per germline, CDR1 MNHEY and CDR2 SMNVEV (reference sequence). V trimming: 5 bases; J trimming: 4 bases; junction bases outside the gene matches: 7.

The gene calls are TRBV13 and TRBJ2-3; 12 bases map to TRBD2. V lost 0 bases, J lost 6 bases, and 4 bases stayed unmatched. CDR1 PRHDT and CDR2 FYEKMQ come from the germline V gene (reference sequence). There are 16 residues in the CDR3. CDR3 sequence (DNA): TGTGCCAGCAGCTTAGGACTAGCGGGAGGTCAGGATACGCAGTATTTT. It yields the protein CASSLGLAGGQDTQYF.

The rearrangement uses TRBV6-1 and TRBJ2-7; 7 bases map to TRBD1. J lost 3 bases, V lost 4 bases, and 6 bases had no gene match. The CDR3 length is 14 residues. The V gene's germline CDR1 is MNHNS and CDR2 SASEGT. The CDR3 reads CASSVARDSYEQYV. In DNA form, the CDR3 reads TGTGCCAGCAGTGTCGCCCGGGACAGCTACGAGCAGTACGTC.

V usage is TRBV11-2 and J usage is TRBJ2-7; D is undetermined. This CDR3 is 12 amino acids long. The germline gives CDR1 SGHAT, CDR2 FQNNGV. The V end was cut by 1 base, the J end by 2 bases, with 3 bases between. The DNA for the CDR3 is TGTGCCAGCAGCTTAGGAGCCTACGAGCAGTACTTC. It is translated as CASSLGAYEQYF.

This chain connects TRBV6-1 to TRBJ1-6; 9 positions match TRBD1. This CDR3 has 13 amino acids. CDR1 is MNHNS, CDR2 SASEGT, per germline. V dropped 6 bases and J dropped 7; count of bases not matched to a gene: 1. The CDR3, as DNA: TGTGCCAGCAGCGGGACAGGGAATTCACCCCTCCACTTT. It specifies CASSGTGNSPLHF.

The genes are TRBV5-1 and TRBJ2-1; 7 bases are shared with TRBD1. In germline, CDR1 is SGHRS, CDR2 YFSETQ. This CDR3 has 16 amino acids. V was pared by 3 bases and J by 4 bases, with 10 bases of the junction left unmatched. CDR3 bases: TGCGCCAGCAGCTCACCGAAGGGACAGAAATACAATGAGCAGTTCTTC. It codes for CASSSPKGQKYNEQFF.

The genes are TRBV19 and TRBJ1-5, with a tentative D call TRBD1 (6 bases). Germline V gene lookup returns CDR1 LNHDA and CDR2 SQIVND (reference sequence). There are 15 residues in the CDR3. V was trimmed by 6 bases and J by 3 bases, leaving 15 bases between them. CDR3 sequence (DNA): TGTGCCAGTAGCAAACAGGGTTTGGACAATCAGCCCCAGCATTTT. Translating gives CASSKQGLDNQPQHF.

The rearrangement joins TRBV5-6 to TRBJ2-7; possible D gene TRBD2, 5 bases. CDR1 is SGHDT, CDR2 YYEEEE, per germline. V was cut by 2 bases and J by 4 bases, with 7 bases left in between. This CDR3 has 12 amino acids. CDR3 DNA: TGTGCCAGCAGCTTCGGGGATTACGAGCAGTACGTC. Amino acid sequence: CASSFGDYEQYV.

The rearrangement links TRBV29-1 to TRBJ2-5; maybe TRBD2 (6 bases). The CDR3 covers 11 residues. V dropped 6 bases and J dropped 2 bases, with 7 bases sitting between them. Germline CDR1 reads SQVTM; CDR2 reads ANQGSEA. The CDR3 DNA sequence: TGCAGCGTGGGACTTCAAGAGACCCAGTACTTC. Protein sequence: CSVGLQETQYF.

The rearrangement links TRBV7-2 to TRBJ2-7; 9 nucleotides match TRBD2. The germline V gene has CDR1 SGHTA and CDR2 FQGNSA. The V and J ends lost 5 bases and 5 bases, in that order; junction bases with no gene match: 7. This CDR3 spans 14 amino acids. The CDR3 DNA sequence: TGTGCCAGCAGCGCTAGCGGGATCATCCACGAGCAGTACTTC. Encoded protein: CASSASGIIHEQYF.

The CDR3 protein is CASSYKQGNEQFF. DNA for the CDR3: TGTGCCAGTAGCTACAAACAGGGCAATGAGCAGTTCTTC. The V call is TRBV19, the J call TRBJ2-1; a weak D match, TRBD1 (6 bases). The CDR3 is 13 amino acids. Trimming took off 6 bases at V and 6 bases at J, with 12 bases between the two ends. Germline CDR1 is LNHDA and CDR2 is SQIVND (reference sequence).

The rearrangement links TRBV6-5 to TRBJ2-1, with 9 positions matching TRBD1. The V gene end was trimmed by 0 bases and the J gene end by 7 bases; junction bases not matched to a gene: 4. In germline, CDR1 is MNHEY, CDR2 SVGAGI. The CDR3 is 15 residues long. The CDR3 nucleotides read TGTGCCAGCAGTTACTCGGGGGACAGGGCGAATGAGCAGTTCTTC. Encoded protein: CASSYSGDRANEQFF.

V gene TRBV27 combines with J gene TRBJ2-7, with a possible D match to TRBD2 (5 bases). V was shortened by 6 bases and J by 0 bases, with 15 bases between the two germline ends. This CDR3 comprises 15 residues. Germline assignment: CDR1 MNHEY and CDR2 SMNVEV (reference sequence). The CDR3 is CASRYTGSSSYEQYF. CDR3 in DNA: TGTGCCAGCAGGTACACGGGGTCGAGCTCCTACGAGCAGTACTTC.

The chain couples TRBV5-1 to TRBJ1-5; 8 positions agree with TRBD1. After removal of 4 bases from V and 1 base from J, the junction contained 13 bases not matched to a gene. The CDR3 contains 18 residues. Germline V lookup: CDR1 SGHRS, CDR2 YFSETQ. The DNA of the CDR3 is TGCGCCAGCAGCCTTGGGGATTTCCAGGGGGCGAGCAATCAGCCCCAGCATTTT. It specifies CASSLGDFQGASNQPQHF.

The rearrangement links TRBV15 to TRBJ2-1; 8 nucleotides line up with TRBD2. The CDR3 has 17 residues. From germline, CDR1 is LNHNV and CDR2 YYDKDF (reference sequence). V shed 1 base and J 0 bases; nucleotides not matched to a gene: 5. The CDR3 DNA reads TGTGCCACCAGCAGAGCTTCCGGGACTAGCTCCTACAATGAGCAGTTCTTC. Translated: CATSRASGTSSYNEQFF.

The J gene is TRBJ2-3, the V gene TRBV6-5; D is perhaps TRBD2 (6 bases). In germline, CDR1 is MNHEY, CDR2 SVGAGI. V lost 7 bases, J lost 3 bases, and 11 bases lay in between. The CDR3 extends over 13 amino acids. This CDR3 reads CASIGTATDTQYF. The CDR3, as DNA: TGTGCCAGCATTGGGACTGCAACAGATACGCAGTATTTT.

The chain employs TRBV19 and TRBJ1-2; TRBD1 agrees at 7 bases. The CDR3 spans 14 residues. Germline V lookup: CDR1 LNHDA, CDR2 SQIVND (reference sequence). V dropped 6 bases and J dropped 4; count of bases not matched to a gene: 8. CDR3 bases: TGTGCCAGTAGCCCGGGACAGAGACCCTATGGCTACACCTTC. Translation gives CASSPGQRPYGYTF.

This chain uses TRBV7-9 with TRBJ2-3; D uncertain. This CDR3 spans 16 amino acids. Germline V gives CDR1 SEHNR, CDR2 FQNEAQ (reference sequence). Trimming left V 3 bases short and J 4 bases short, with 17 bases between. The CDR3 protein is CASSLMRSLAADTQYF. In DNA, the CDR3 is TGTGCCAGCAGCTTGATGCGCTCTCTTGCCGCAGATACGCAGTATTTT. The whole variable domain, remainder taken from reference TRBV7-9 and TRBJ2-3, is DTGVSQNPRHKITKRGQNVTFRCDPISEHNRLYWYRQTLGQGPEFLTYFQNEAQLEKSRLLSDRFSAERPKGSFSTLEIQRTEQGDSAMYLCASSLMRSLAADTQYFGPGTRLTVL.

The V call is TRBV29-1, the J call TRBJ1-1; possible D gene TRBD1, 5 bases. The V gene's germline CDR1 is SQVTM and CDR2 ANQGSEA. The CDR3 totals 13 residues. V was trimmed by 7 bases and J by 0 bases, leaving 12 bases between them. The CDR3 spells CSGRQLLNTEAFF. DNA for the CDR3: TGCAGCGGACGACAGCTACTGAACACTGAAGCTTTCTTT.

The rearrangement links TRBV5-6 to TRBJ1-6; D unclear. V was cut by 2 bases and J by 9 bases, with 6 bases left in between. The CDR3 extends over 12 amino acids. Germline V gene lookup returns CDR1 SGHDT and CDR2 YYEEEE. CDR3 nucleotide sequence: TGTGCCAGCAGCTTTGGCATTTCACCCCTCCACTTT. Its translation: CASSFGISPLHF.